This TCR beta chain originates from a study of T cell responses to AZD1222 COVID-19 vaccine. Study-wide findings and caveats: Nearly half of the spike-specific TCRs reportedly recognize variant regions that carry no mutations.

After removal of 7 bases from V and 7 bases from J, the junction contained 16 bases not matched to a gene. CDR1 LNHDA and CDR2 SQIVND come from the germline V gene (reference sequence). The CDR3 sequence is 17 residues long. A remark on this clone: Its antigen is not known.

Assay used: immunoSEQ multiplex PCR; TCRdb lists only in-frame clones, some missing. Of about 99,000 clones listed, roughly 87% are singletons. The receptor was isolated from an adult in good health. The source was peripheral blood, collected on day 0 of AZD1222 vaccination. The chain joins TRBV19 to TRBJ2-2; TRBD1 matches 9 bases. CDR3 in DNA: TGTGCCAGTACCACCTCCGGGACAGGGATCCTGGGCGGGGAGCTGTTTTTT. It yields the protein CASTTSGTGILGGELFF. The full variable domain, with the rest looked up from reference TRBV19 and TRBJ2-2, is DGGITQSPKYLFRKEGQNVTLSCEQNLNHDAMYWYRQDPGQGLRLIYYSQIVNDFQKGDIAEGYSVSREKKESFPLTVTSAQKNPTAFYLCASTTSGTGILGGELFFGEGSRLTVL.